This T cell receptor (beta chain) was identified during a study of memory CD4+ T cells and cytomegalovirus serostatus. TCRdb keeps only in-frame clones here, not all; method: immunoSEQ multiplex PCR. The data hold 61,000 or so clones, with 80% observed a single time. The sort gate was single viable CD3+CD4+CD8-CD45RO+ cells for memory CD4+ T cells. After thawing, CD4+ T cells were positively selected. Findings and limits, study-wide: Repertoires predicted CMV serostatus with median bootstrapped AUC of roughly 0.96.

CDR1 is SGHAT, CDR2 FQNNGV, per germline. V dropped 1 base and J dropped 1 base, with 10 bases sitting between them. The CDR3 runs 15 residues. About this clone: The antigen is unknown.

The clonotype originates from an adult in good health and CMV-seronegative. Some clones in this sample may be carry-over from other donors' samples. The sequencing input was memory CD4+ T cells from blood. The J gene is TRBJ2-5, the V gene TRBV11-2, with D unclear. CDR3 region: CASSLGIGPQETQYF. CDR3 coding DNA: TGTGCCAGCAGCTTAGGTATAGGCCCCCAAGAGACCCAGTACTTC.